These 27 T cell receptor beta chains share one sample of origin, sequenced in a study of blood T cell repertoires in COVID-19. Profiling relied on immunoSEQ multiplex PCR, and the TCRdb table lists in-frame clones only, not all of them. The table shows 70,000 to 90,000 clones, with 85% occurring only once. Sequenced: peripheral blood. These receptors were obtained from a man aged 45-65 years with COVID-19, enrolled during active disease.

The gene calls are TRBV5-1 and TRBJ2-1; D might be TRBD2 (6 bases). V lost 4 bases, J lost 7 bases, and 9 bases lay in between. The germline CDR1 and CDR2 sequences are SGHRS and YFSETQ. This CDR3 comprises 12 residues. For the CDR3, the DNA is TGCGCCAGCAGCCTGGCGGGGAATGAGCAGTTCTTC. Its protein is CASSLAGNEQFF.

This rearrangement joins TRBV27 to TRBJ2-5, with D perhaps TRBD1 (5 bases). The CDR3 runs 17 residues. Trimming pared 5 bases from V and 1 base from J, leaving 20 bases between. Germline assignment: CDR1 MNHEY and CDR2 SMNVEV (reference sequence). CDR3 bases: TGTGCCAGCAGTCTCCTACCCCGGACACCATCCCAAGAGACCCAGTACTTC. This gives the protein CASSLLPRTPSQETQYF.

J is TRBJ2-1 and V is TRBV30; 7 bases match TRBD1. CDR3 length: 15 residues. Per the germline V gene, CDR1 is GTSNPN and CDR2 is SVGIG (reference sequence). V lost 5 bases and J lost 5; bases outside the gene matches: 12. The DNA for the CDR3 is TGTGCCTGGGACCCGACAGGGTACCCCCACAATGAGCAGTTCTTC. It yields the protein CAWDPTGYPHNEQFF.

This chain links TRBV19 with TRBJ1-1; D unclear. This CDR3 comprises 13 residues. In germline, CDR1 is LNHDA, CDR2 SQIVND (reference sequence). V was cut by 1 base and J by 3 bases, with 6 bases left in between. The CDR3, as DNA: TGTGCCAGTAGTATAGCGGGTTACACTGAAGCTTTCTTT. Its protein product is CASSIAGYTEAFF.

The V call is TRBV11-3, the J call TRBJ2-5; a possible D gene is TRBD2 (6 bases). Germline-derived CDR1 and CDR2 are SGHNT and YENEEA. The V end lost 1 base, the J end lost 2 bases, and 17 bases lay between the germline ends. CDR3 size: 17 residues. CDR3 sequence (DNA): TGTGCCAGCAGCTTAGGGGACTTAGCGGCGTCACAAGAGACCCAGTACTTC. Translation gives CASSLGDLAASQETQYF. The variable domain in full, with the rest retrieved from reference TRBV11-3 and TRBJ2-5, is EAGVVQSPRYKIIEKKQPVAFWCNPISGHNTLYWYLQNLGQGPELLIRYENEEAVDDSQLPKDRFSAERLKGVDSTLKIQPAELGDSAVYLCASSLGDLAASQETQYFGPGTRLLVL.

This chain links TRBV28 with TRBJ2-5; 10 bases map to TRBD1. The trim removed 6 bases at V and 3 bases at J, leaving 7 bases unmatched. The CDR3 runs to 15 residues. Germline V CDR1 and CDR2: MDHEN, SYDVKM. In DNA, the CDR3 is TGTGCCAGCAGGGGACAGGGGACAGATAAAGAGACCCAGTACTTC. It encodes CASRGQGTDKETQYF.

The V gene is TRBV5-1, the J gene TRBJ1-5; TRBD1 is a possible D gene (5 bases). The ends were cut back, 0 bases at V and 7 bases at J, with 11 bases in the middle. The CDR3 spans 14 residues. Germline V CDR1 and CDR2: SGHRS, YFSETQ. Here the CDR3 DNA reads TGCGCCAGCAGCTTGGGGTTGGGGGGACAGCCCCAGCATTTT. Encoded protein: CASSLGLGGQPQHF.

The V gene is TRBV20-1, the J gene TRBJ1-2, with D maybe TRBD1 (6 bases). The CDR3 is 11 residues long. The germline CDR1 and CDR2 sequences are DFQATT and SNEGSKA (reference sequence). V lost 6 bases, J lost 6 bases, and 11 bases lay in between. The CDR3 reads CSAPDSNGYTF. CDR3 DNA: TGCAGTGCCCCGGACAGCAATGGCTACACCTTC.

The chain combines TRBV3-1 (or the pseudogene TRBV3-2) with TRBJ1-5, with D perhaps matching TRBD1 (5 bases). CDR1 LGHDT and CDR2 YNNKEL come from the germline V gene (reference sequence). The CDR3 length is 15 residues. Trimming cost V 1 base and J 6 bases, with 13 bases left between them. CDR3 bases: TGTGCCAGCAGCCAAGGGACATCTGTTGGTCAGCCCCAGCATTTT. Its protein product is CASSQGTSVGQPQHF.

The J gene is TRBJ1-2, the V gene TRBV6-5, with D possibly TRBD1 on 5 matching bases. Germline V gene data show CDR1 as MNHEY and CDR2 as SVGAGI. With 6 bases removed from V and 1 base from J, the gap between germline ends came to 15 bases. The CDR3 extends over 15 amino acids. The CDR3 loop reads CASRDTTKLNYGYTF. CDR3 DNA sequence: TGTGCCAGCAGGGACACGACCAAGCTTAACTATGGCTACACCTTC.

The J gene is TRBJ2-5, the V gene TRBV5-1, with D possibly being TRBD2 (5 bases). Trimming removed 4 bases at V and 2 bases at J, with 12 bases between. The CDR3 spans 14 residues. Per the germline V gene, CDR1 is SGHRS and CDR2 is YFSETQ. The DNA for the CDR3 is TGCGCCAGCAGCCAAGGACTGATTCAAGAGACCCAGTACTTC. Residues: CASSQGLIQETQYF.

V usage is TRBV6-1 and J usage is TRBJ1-5; D is unclear. V shed 3 bases and J shed 2 bases, with 11 bases lying between them. The V gene's germline CDR1 is MNHNS and CDR2 SASEGT. This CDR3 contains 15 residues. Here the CDR3 DNA reads TGTGCCAGCAGTGAGGTGGAGGCGGGCAATCAGCCCCAGCATTTT. Its translation: CASSEVEAGNQPQHF.

The CDR3 nucleotides are TGTGCCAGCAGTCCCGCGGGGGGCTCTGGCTACACCTTC. This translates into CASSPAGGSGYTF. The chain carries TRBV25-1 and TRBJ1-2, with D possibly being TRBD1 (6 bases). The V end lost 5 bases, the J end lost 7 bases, and 14 bases lay between the germline ends. The CDR3 loop spans 13 amino acids. Germline CDR1 is MGHDK and CDR2 is SYGVNS.

DNA of the CDR3: TGTGCCAGTACGGGGAGACAGGGGGCACTGAGCAATCAGCCCCAGCATTTT. Translation: CASTGRQGALSNQPQHF. The rearrangement joins TRBV9 to TRBJ1-5; 10 nucleotides align to TRBD1. After removal of 8 bases from V and 1 base from J, the junction contained 12 bases not matched to a gene. Germline V CDR1 and CDR2: SGDLS, YYNGEE. The CDR3 is 17 residues long.

The J gene is TRBJ1-2, the V gene TRBV6-2 or TRBV6-3, with 7 bases identical to TRBD1. Germline CDR1 reads MNHEY; CDR2 reads SVGEGT. The junction had 0 bases not matched to a gene; V was cut back by 2 bases and J by 0 bases. The CDR3 covers 14 residues. CDR3 bases: TGTGCCAGCAGTTACCAGGGGGCTAACTATGGCTACACCTTC. Translated, it gives CASSYQGANYGYTF.

The chain employs TRBV11-2 and TRBJ2-7, with 7 nucleotides matching TRBD2. The V segment lost 1 base and the J segment 2 bases; nucleotides outside the gene matches: 5. Looked up from germline, CDR1 is SGHAT and CDR2 is FQNNGV. This CDR3 is built from 15 residues. The CDR3 DNA follows: TGTGCCAGCAGCTTAGGGGAGGCGGGAGCCTACGAGCAGTACTTC. It encodes CASSLGEAGAYEQYF.

The chain employs TRBV6-5 and TRBJ2-7; 8 nucleotides line up with TRBD2. The V gene's germline CDR1 is MNHEY and CDR2 SVGAGI. This CDR3 contains 15 residues. The V gene end was trimmed by 0 bases and the J gene end by 1 base; junction bases not matched to a gene: 2. The CDR3 DNA sequence: TGTGCCAGCAGTTACTCCACTAGCGGATCCTACGAGCAGTACTTC. It specifies CASSYSTSGSYEQYF.

The rearrangement links TRBV7-9 to TRBJ1-5; tentatively, D is TRBD1 (5 bases). V was shortened by 4 bases and J by 5 bases, with 12 bases between the two germline ends. Germline V CDR1 and CDR2: SEHNR, FQNEAQ (reference sequence). The CDR3 totals 14 residues. CDR3 in DNA: TGTGCCAGCAGCTACGGGGGAGTCGATCAGCCCCAGCATTTT. Protein sequence: CASSYGGVDQPQHF.

The sample holds one count of this clone. This chain uses TRBV11-1 with TRBJ1-1, with TRBD1 matching 7 bases. Germline V lookup: CDR1 SGHAT, CDR2 FQDESV (reference sequence). V shed 1 base and J 4 bases; nucleotides not matched to a gene: 3. The CDR3 sequence is 14 residues long. CDR3 sequence: CASSLDRGGTEAFF. The CDR3 nucleotides are TGTGCCAGCAGCTTAGACAGGGGAGGCACTGAAGCTTTCTTT.

There are a few counts of this clone. The chain employs TRBV5-4 and TRBJ1-1, with unresolved D. The CDR3 is 14 amino acids. V lost 4 bases and J lost 5, with 15 bases in between. CDR1 SGHNT and CDR2 YYREEE come from the germline V gene (reference sequence). Written as DNA, the CDR3 is TGTGCCAGCAGCACCAGAGGAGCGGGAACTGAAGCTTTCTTT. Encoded protein: CASSTRGAGTEAFF.

V usage is TRBV6-5 and J usage is TRBJ1-2; 8 nucleotides align to TRBD1. The CDR3 consists of 13 residues. Trimming took 6 bases from V and 7 from J; bases not matched to a gene: 7. CDR1 and CDR2 from the germline V gene are MNHEY and SVGAGI. For the CDR3, the DNA is TGTGCCAGCAGGGGAAACAGGGGGATTGGCTACACCTTC. Translation: CASRGNRGIGYTF.

The rearrangement joins TRBV5-1 to TRBJ2-5, with D possibly matching TRBD1 (6 bases). The CDR3 has 18 amino acids. The V and J ends lost 1 base and 4 bases respectively, with 23 bases between them. CDR1 is SGHRS, CDR2 YFSETQ, per germline. This CDR3 is CASSLHPPGQGSGETQYF. CDR3 coding DNA: TGCGCCAGCAGCTTGCACCCGCCCGGCCAGGGGAGCGGAGAGACCCAGTACTTC.

This chain joins TRBV4-1 and TRBJ2-5, with 8 bases identical to TRBD2. Germline-derived CDR1 and CDR2 are MGHRA and YSYEKL. The length of the CDR3 is 13 residues. Losses at the gene ends were 4 bases for V and 5 bases for J; bases not matched to a gene: 3. CDR3 sequence reads: CASSPSGGETQYF. For the CDR3, the DNA is TGCGCCAGCAGCCCCTCGGGGGGGGAGACCCAGTACTTC.

This chain uses TRBV9 with TRBJ1-2; D gene ambiguous. The CDR3 has 11 residues. CDR1 and CDR2 from the germline V gene are SGDLS and YYNGEE. V was clipped by 5 bases and J by 2 bases, with 4 bases between them. The CDR3, as DNA: TGTGCCAGCAGACAGAACTATGGCTACACCTTC. It translates to CASRQNYGYTF. Filled out from reference TRBV9 and TRBJ1-2, the complete variable domain reads DSGVTQTPKHLITATGQRVTLRCSPRSGDLSVYWYQQSLDQGLQFLIQYYNGEERAKGNILERFSAQQFPDLHSELNLSSLELGDSALYFCASRQNYGYTFGSGTRLTVV.

V gene TRBV6-4 combines with J gene TRBJ1-2; 7 bases align to TRBD1. The CDR3 totals 14 residues. The V gene end was trimmed by 3 bases and the J gene end by 3 bases; junction bases not matched to a gene: 4. Per the germline V gene, CDR1 is MRHNA and CDR2 is SNTAGT. The CDR3 DNA is TGTGCCAGCAGTGAAGGGACAGACTACTATGGCTACACCTTC. This sequence encodes CASSEGTDYYGYTF.

V usage is TRBV19 and J usage is TRBJ1-5; weak D call: TRBD1 (5 bases). The CDR3 sequence is 15 residues long. The V and J ends lost 4 bases and 3 bases respectively, with 13 bases between them. CDR1 LNHDA and CDR2 SQIVND come from the germline V gene (reference sequence). In DNA form, the CDR3 reads TGTGCCAGTAGTAGCTTCCGGGACTCCAATCAGCCCCAGCATTTT. The encoded protein is CASSSFRDSNQPQHF.

In nucleotides, the CDR3 is TGTGCCAGCAGTTACGTGGACAGGGTGCGACCTGAAGCTTTCTTT. Translation: CASSYVDRVRPEAFF. The genes are TRBV6-2 or TRBV6-3 and TRBJ1-1, with 8 positions matching TRBD1. The V gene end was trimmed by 2 bases and the J gene end by 6 bases; junction bases not matched to a gene: 8. Germline V CDR1 and CDR2: MNHEY, SVGEGT. This CDR3 spans 15 amino acids.